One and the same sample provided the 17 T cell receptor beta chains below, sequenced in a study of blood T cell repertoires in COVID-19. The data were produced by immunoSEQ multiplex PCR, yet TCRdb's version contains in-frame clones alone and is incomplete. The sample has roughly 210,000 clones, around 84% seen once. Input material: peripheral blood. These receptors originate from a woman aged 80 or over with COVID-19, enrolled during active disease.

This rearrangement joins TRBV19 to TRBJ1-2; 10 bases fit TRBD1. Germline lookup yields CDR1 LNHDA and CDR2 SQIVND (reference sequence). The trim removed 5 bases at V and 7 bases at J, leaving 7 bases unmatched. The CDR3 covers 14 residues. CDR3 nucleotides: TGTGCCAGTAGTTTAACCGGGACAGGGGTTGGCTACACCTTC. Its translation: CASSLTGTGVGYTF.

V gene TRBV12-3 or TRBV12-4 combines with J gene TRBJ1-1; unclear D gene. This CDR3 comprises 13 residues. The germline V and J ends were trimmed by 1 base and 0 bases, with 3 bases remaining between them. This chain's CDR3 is CASSLGVNTEAFF. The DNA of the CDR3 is TGTGCCAGCAGTTTAGGAGTGAACACTGAAGCTTTCTTT.

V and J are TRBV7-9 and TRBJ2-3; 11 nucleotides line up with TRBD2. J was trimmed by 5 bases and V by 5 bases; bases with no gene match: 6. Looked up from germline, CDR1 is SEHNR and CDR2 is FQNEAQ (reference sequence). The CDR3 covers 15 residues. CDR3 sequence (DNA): TGTGCCAGCAGCCATAGCGGGGGGGCCGTAGATACGCAGTATTTT. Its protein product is CASSHSGGAVDTQYF.

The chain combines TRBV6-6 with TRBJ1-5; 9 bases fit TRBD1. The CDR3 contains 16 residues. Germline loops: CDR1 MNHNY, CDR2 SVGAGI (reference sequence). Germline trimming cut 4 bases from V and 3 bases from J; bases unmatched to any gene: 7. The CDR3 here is CASSSGQGDPNQPQHF. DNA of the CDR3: TGTGCCAGCAGTTCGGGACAGGGAGACCCCAATCAGCCCCAGCATTTT.

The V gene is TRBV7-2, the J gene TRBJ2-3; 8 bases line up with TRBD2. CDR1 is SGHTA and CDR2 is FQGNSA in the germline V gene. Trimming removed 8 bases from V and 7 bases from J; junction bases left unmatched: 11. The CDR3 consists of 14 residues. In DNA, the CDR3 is TGTGCCAGCGGACCGTCCGGGAGGGGGAATACGCAGTATTTT. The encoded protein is CASGPSGRGNTQYF.

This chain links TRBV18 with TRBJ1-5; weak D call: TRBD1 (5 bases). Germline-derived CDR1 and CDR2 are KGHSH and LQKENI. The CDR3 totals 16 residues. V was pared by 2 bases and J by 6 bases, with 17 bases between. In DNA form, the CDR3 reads TGTGCCAGCTCACCAACTTCAGGGAACATGGGTCAGCCCCAGCATTTT. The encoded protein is CASSPTSGNMGQPQHF.

Here the CDR3 reads CASSLAVASGGASGYNEQFF. CDR3 sequence (DNA): TGTGCCAGCAGCTTAGCGGTTGCTAGCGGGGGCGCCTCGGGATACAATGAGCAGTTCTTC. The chain uses TRBV7-6 and TRBJ2-1; 10 nucleotides match TRBD2. With 0 bases clipped from V and 4 bases from J, the junction kept 15 bases outside the gene matches. The germline gives CDR1 SGHVS, CDR2 FNYEAQ. The CDR3 is made up of 20 amino acids.

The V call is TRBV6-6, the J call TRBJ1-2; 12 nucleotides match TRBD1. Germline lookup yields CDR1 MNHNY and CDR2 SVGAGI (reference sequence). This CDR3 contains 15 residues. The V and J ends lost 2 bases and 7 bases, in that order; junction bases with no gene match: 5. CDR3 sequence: CASSYEGQGAFGYTF. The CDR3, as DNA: TGTGCCAGCAGTTACGAGGGACAGGGGGCCTTTGGCTACACCTTC.

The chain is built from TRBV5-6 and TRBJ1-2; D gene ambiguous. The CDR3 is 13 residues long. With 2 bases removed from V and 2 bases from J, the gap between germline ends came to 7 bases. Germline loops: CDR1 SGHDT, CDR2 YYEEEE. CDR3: CASSFEQNYGYTF. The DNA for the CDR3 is TGTGCCAGCAGCTTCGAACAAAACTATGGCTACACCTTC.

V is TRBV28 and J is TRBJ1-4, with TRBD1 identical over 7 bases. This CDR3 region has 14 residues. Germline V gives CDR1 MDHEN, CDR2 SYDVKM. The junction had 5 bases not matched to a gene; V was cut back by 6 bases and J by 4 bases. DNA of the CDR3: TGTGCCAGCAGGCGGGACAGCTATAATGAAAAACTGTTTTTT. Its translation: CASRRDSYNEKLFF.

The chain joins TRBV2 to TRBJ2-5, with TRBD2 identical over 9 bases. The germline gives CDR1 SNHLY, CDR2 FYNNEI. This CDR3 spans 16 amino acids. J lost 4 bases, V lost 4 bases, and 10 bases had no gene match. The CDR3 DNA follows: TGTGCCAGCAGTGTGGGCCTAGCGGGGTTGGGAGAGACCCAGTACTTC. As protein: CASSVGLAGLGETQYF.

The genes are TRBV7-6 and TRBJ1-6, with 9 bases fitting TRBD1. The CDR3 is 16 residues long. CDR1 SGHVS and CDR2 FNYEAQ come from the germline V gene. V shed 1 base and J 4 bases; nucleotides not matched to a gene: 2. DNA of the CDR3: TGTGCCAGCAGCTTAGGAGGGACAGGGTATAATTCACCCCTCCACTTT. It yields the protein CASSLGGTGYNSPLHF.

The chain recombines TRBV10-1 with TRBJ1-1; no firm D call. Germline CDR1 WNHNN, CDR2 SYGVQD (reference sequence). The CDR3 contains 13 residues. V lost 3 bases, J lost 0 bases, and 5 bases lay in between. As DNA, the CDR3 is TGCGCCAGCAGTGAACAGTTGAACACTGAAGCTTTCTTT. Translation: CASSEQLNTEAFF.

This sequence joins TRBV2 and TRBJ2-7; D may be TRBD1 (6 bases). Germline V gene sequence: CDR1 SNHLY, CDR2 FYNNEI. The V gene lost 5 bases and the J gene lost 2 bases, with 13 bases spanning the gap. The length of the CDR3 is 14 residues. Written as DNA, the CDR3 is TGTGCCAGCAGTCCCAGGGGACGGGCCTACGAGCAGTACTTC. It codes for CASSPRGRAYEQYF.

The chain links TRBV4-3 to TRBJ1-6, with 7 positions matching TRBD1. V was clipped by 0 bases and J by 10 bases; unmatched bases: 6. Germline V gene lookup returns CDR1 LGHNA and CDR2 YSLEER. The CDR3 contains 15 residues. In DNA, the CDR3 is TGCGCCAGCAGCCAAGACTGGGACAGTACGTCACCCCTCCACTTT. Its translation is CASSQDWDSTSPLHF.

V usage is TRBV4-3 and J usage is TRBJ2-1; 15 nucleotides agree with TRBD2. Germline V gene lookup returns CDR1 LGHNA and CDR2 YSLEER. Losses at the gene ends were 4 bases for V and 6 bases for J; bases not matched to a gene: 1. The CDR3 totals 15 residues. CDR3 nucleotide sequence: TGCGCCAGCAGCCGGACTAGCGGGGGGGCCAATGAGCAGTTCTTC. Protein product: CASSRTSGGANEQFF.

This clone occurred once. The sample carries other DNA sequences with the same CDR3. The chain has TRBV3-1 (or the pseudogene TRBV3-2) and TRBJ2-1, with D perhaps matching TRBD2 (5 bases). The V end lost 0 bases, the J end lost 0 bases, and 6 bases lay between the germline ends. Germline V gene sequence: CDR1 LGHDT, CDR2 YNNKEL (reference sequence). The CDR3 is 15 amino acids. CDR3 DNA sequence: TGTGCCAGCAGCCAAGATGGGAGCTCCTACAATGAGCAGTTCTTC. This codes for CASSQDGSSYNEQFF.